This TCR beta chain was sequenced during a study of T cells in Graves' hyperthyroidism and ophthalmopathy. Findings of the study overall: The model identified upcoming ophthalmopathy a median roughly 6 months ahead of onset.

A few counts support this clonotype. What it binds is not known. Germline V CDR1 and CDR2: MGHRA, YSYEKL. The CDR3 is made up of 14 amino acids. Trimming at V came to 6 bases and at J to 7 bases, leaving 9 bases not matched to a gene. Over 18 months, lack of ophthalmopathy progression marked Graves' hyperthyroidism as stable. Exclusions: uncontrolled infection, other autoimmune disease, pregnancy, lactation. An approximately 10 ml volume of fresh peripheral blood provided the PBMCs. Amplified TCR beta CDR3 regions derived from RNA transcripts. Primed by the HTBI set, a first-round RT-PCR was run on the TCR CDR3. TCRdb reanalysed the multiplex PCR reads using MiXCR and keeps one entry per CDR3 protein. The sample consists of approximately 630,000 distinct CDR3 sequences, about a sixth of them appearing once.

Specimen: blood. This sequence originates from a woman aged 25 to 45 with Graves' hyperthyroidism. V usage is TRBV4-1 and J usage is TRBJ2-7, with 10 bases lining up with TRBD2. The CDR3 DNA reads TGCGCCAGCAGACGGCTAGCGGGAGTACGGGAGCAGTACTTC. This translates into CASRRLAGVREQYF.